This is a list of T cell receptor beta chains from one sample in a study of blood T cells in healthy people across ages. TCRdb re-called the 5' RACE reads through MiXCR, storing one row per CDR3 protein. The data hold approximately 690,000 distinct CDR3 sequences, with under 70% observed a single time. Sequencing was done on a sample of blood. Every receptor here comes from a man between 60 and 70 years old in good health. Each CDR3 is given with its conserved first and last residue. The order of the fields is clone size, D gene, J gene, V gene, CDR3 protein, CDR3 DNA. D genes are given only for firm matches. Clone size, where shown, is once, few, many, or a class for clones that have expanded.

size: .; D: TRBD2; J: TRBJ2-3; V: TRBV7-9; CDR3: CASSQGTSGNTDMQYF; DNA: TGTGCCAGCAGCCAAGGGACTAGCGGAAACACAGATATGCAGTATTTT
size: few; D: TRBD2; J: TRBJ2-3; V: TRBV12-3/TRBV12-4; CDR3: CASSLGLNTDTQYF; DNA: TGTGCCAGCAGTCTGGGACTAAACACAGATACGCAGTATTTT
size: few; D: TRBD1; J: TRBJ2-4; V: TRBV10-3; CDR3: CAISVSETGGSQYF; DNA: TGTGCCATCAGTGTCTCTGAGACAGGGGGCTCTCAGTACTTC
size: .; D: .; J: TRBJ2-1; V: TRBV6-5; CDR3: CASTSRQGNTYNEQFF; DNA: TGTGCCAGCACTTCTCGCCAGGGCAACACCTACAATGAGCAGTTCTTC
size: few; D: .; J: TRBJ2-7; V: TRBV6-1; CDR3: CASSEARVGAQYF; DNA: TGTGCCAGCAGTGAAGCTCGGGTTGGGGCCCAGTACTTC
size: .; D: TRBD1; J: TRBJ1-1; V: TRBV7-9; CDR3: CASSLGGQRTEAFF; DNA: TGTGCCAGCAGCTTAGGGGGACAGCGTACTGAAGCTTTCTTT
size: .; D: .; J: TRBJ2-7; V: TRBV29-1; CDR3: CSVESPEQYF; DNA: TGCAGCGTTGAATCCCCCGAGCAGTACTTC
size: .; D: .; J: TRBJ1-2; V: TRBV7-2; CDR3: CASSPHEYYGYTF; DNA: TGTGCCAGCAGCCCACACGAATATTATGGCTACACCTTC
size: .; D: .; J: TRBJ2-1; V: TRBV2; CDR3: CASKAGPIYNEQFF; DNA: TGTGCCAGCAAGGCGGGGCCGATCTACAATGAGCAGTTCTTC
size: few; D: TRBD2; J: TRBJ2-1; V: TRBV20-1; CDR3: CSARASGGVRSYNEQFF; DNA: TGCAGTGCTAGAGCTAGCGGGGGGGTTCGCTCCTACAATGAGCAGTTCTTC
size: few; D: TRBD1; J: TRBJ2-5; V: TRBV20-1; CDR3: CSALDRGEETQYF; DNA: TGCAGTGCCTTGGACAGGGGTGAGGAGACCCAGTACTTC
size: few; D: TRBD2; J: TRBJ2-7; V: TRBV12-3/TRBV12-4; CDR3: CASAGDSYEQYF; DNA: TGTGCCAGCGCGGGGGACTCCTACGAGCAGTACTTC
size: .; D: .; J: TRBJ1-2; V: TRBV28; CDR3: CASSLLGQGLYGYTF; DNA: TGTGCCAGCAGTCTCCTAGGGCAGGGCTTATATGGCTACACCTTC
size: few; D: .; J: TRBJ1-5; V: TRBV3-1; CDR3: CASSQGGRTLHF; DNA: TGTGCCAGCAGCCAAGGAGGCAGGACCTTGCATTTT
size: .; D: .; J: TRBJ1-2; V: TRBV20-1; CDR3: CSARPRTLYGYTF; DNA: TGCAGTGCTAGGCCGCGAACTCTTTACGGCTACACCTTC
size: .; D: .; J: TRBJ2-5; V: TRBV2; CDR3: CASSEGVQTQETQYF; DNA: TGTGCCAGCAGTGAAGGAGTCCAGACCCAAGAGACCCAGTACTTC
size: .; D: .; J: TRBJ2-7; V: TRBV7-9; CDR3: CASSLARGGVGCEQYF; DNA: TGTGCCAGCAGCTTAGCTCGAGGAGGGGTTGGCTGCGAGCAGTACTTC
size: .; D: TRBD1; J: TRBJ2-1; V: TRBV27; CDR3: CASSTDRGNEQFF; DNA: TGTGCCAGCAGTACCGACAGGGGCAATGAGCAGTTCTTC
size: .; D: .; J: TRBJ2-7; V: TRBV27; CDR3: CASSYETGEQYF; DNA: TGTGCCAGCAGTTACGAAACAGGGGAGCAGTACTTC
size: .; D: .; J: TRBJ2-6; V: TRBV6-1; CDR3: CASGGPSGANVLTF; DNA: TGTGCCAGTGGGGGCCCCTCTGGGGCCAACGTCCTGACTTTC
size: .; D: .; J: TRBJ2-1; V: TRBV9; CDR3: CASSVAGGIGFQGNEQFF; DNA: TGTGCCAGCAGCGTAGCTGGTGGGATCGGTTTTCAAGGCAATGAGCAGTTCTTC
size: few; D: TRBD2; J: TRBJ2-5; V: TRBV29-1; CDR3: CSTLPGLVQETQYF; DNA: TGCAGCACCCTCCCGGGACTAGTACAAGAGACCCAGTACTTC
size: .; D: .; J: TRBJ1-5; V: TRBV28; CDR3: CASSERHYNQPQHF; DNA: TGTGCCAGCAGCGAACGACACTACAATCAGCCCCAGCATTTT
size: .; D: .; J: TRBJ1-2; V: TRBV20-1; CDR3: CSAPGETGNYGYTF; DNA: TGCAGTGCTCCAGGGGAGACCGGAAACTATGGCTACACCTTC
size: .; D: .; J: TRBJ2-5; V: TRBV2; CDR3: CASNREGLETQYF; DNA: TGTGCCAGCAACAGGGAGGGATTGGAGACCCAGTACTTC
size: many; D: TRBD2; J: TRBJ2-3; V: TRBV4-1; CDR3: CASSQVKRGETDTQYF; DNA: TGCGCCAGCAGCCAAGTCAAGCGGGGGGAAACAGATACGCAGTATTTT
size: few; D: .; J: TRBJ2-1; V: TRBV11-3; CDR3: CASSQGTEQFF; DNA: TGTGCCAGCAGCCAGGGGACCGAGCAGTTCTTC
size: .; D: .; J: TRBJ2-7; V: TRBV12-3/TRBV12-4; CDR3: CASSFGSGGYEQYF; DNA: TGTGCCAGCAGTTTCGGCTCTGGGGGATACGAGCAGTACTTC
size: many; D: TRBD2; J: TRBJ2-1; V: TRBV12-3/TRBV12-4; CDR3: CASSGTSGGARGNEQFF; DNA: TGTGCCAGCAGCGGGACTAGCGGGGGGGCACGGGGTAATGAGCAGTTCTTC